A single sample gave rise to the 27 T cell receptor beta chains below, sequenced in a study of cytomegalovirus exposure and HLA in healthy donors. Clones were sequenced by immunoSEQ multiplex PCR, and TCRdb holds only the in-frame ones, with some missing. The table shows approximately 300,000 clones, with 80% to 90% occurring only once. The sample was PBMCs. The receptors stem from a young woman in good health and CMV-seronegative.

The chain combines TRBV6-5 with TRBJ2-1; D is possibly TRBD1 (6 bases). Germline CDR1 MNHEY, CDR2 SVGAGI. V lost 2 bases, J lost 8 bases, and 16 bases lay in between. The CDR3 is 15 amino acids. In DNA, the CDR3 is TGTGCCAGCAGTTACAGGGGGTTGGGGGCCGATGAGCAGTTCTTC. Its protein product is CASSYRGLGADEQFF.

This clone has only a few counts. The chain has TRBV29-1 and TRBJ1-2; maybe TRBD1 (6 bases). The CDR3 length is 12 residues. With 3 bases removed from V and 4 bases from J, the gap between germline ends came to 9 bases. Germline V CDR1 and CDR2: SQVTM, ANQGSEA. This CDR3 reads CSVDLGAYGYTF. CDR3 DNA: TGCAGCGTTGATCTGGGGGCCTATGGCTACACCTTC.

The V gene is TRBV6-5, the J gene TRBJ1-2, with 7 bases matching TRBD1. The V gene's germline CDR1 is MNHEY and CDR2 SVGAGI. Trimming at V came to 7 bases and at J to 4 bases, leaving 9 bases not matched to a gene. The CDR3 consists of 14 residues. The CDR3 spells CASTPGGGIYGYTF. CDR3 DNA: TGTGCCAGCACCCCAGGGGGAGGAATCTATGGCTACACCTTC.

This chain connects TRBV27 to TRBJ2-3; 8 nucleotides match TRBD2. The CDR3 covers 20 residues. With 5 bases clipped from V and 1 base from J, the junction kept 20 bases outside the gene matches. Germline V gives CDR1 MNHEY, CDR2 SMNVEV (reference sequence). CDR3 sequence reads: CASSPSSWAGGPRGTDTQYF. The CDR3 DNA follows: TGTGCCAGCAGTCCCTCCTCCTGGGCGGGAGGACCTCGGGGCACAGATACGCAGTATTTT.

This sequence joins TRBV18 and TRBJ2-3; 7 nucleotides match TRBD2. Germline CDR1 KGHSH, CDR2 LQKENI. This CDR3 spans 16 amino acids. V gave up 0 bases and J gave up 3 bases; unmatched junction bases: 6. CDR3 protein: CASSPPGNGRTDTQYF. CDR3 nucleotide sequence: TGTGCCAGCTCACCACCGGGTAACGGGAGGACAGATACGCAGTATTTT.

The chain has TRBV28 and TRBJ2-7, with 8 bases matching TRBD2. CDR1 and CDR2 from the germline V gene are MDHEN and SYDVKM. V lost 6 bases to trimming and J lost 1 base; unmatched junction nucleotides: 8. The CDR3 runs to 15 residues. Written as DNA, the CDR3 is TGTGCCAGCAGGGCGGGAGTAGCGGGATCCTACGAGCAGTACTTC. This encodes CASRAGVAGSYEQYF.

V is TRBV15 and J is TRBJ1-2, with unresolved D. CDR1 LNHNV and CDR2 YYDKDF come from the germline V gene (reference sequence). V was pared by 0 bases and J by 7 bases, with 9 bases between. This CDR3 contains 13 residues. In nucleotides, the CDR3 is TGTGCCACCAGCAGAGATCGGGAGGGTGGCTACACCTTC. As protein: CATSRDREGGYTF.

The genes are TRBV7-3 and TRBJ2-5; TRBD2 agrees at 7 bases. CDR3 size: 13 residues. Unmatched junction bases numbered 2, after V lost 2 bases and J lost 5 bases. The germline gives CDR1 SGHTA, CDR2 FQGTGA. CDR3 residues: CASSLGSGETQYF. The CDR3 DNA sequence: TGTGCCAGCAGCTTAGGTAGCGGGGAGACCCAGTACTTC.

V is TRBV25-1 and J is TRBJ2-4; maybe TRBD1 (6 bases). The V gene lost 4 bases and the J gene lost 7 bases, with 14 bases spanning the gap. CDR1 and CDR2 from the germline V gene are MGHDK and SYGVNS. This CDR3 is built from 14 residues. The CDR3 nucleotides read TGTGCCAGCAGTGGCAGGGGAGAGTTCAACATTCAGTACTTC. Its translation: CASSGRGEFNIQYF.

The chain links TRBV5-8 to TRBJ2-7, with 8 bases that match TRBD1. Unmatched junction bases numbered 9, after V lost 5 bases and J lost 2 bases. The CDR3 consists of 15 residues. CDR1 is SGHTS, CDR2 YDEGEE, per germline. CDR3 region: CASRLAGTGTYEQYF. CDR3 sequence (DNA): TGTGCCAGCAGACTAGCCGGGACAGGCACCTACGAGCAGTACTTC.

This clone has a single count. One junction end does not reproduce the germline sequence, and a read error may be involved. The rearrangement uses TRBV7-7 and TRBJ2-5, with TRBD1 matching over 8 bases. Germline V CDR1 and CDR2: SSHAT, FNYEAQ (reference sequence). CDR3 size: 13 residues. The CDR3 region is CASTQGAAETQYF. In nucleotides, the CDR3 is TGTGCTAGCACCCAGGGGGCTGCAGAGACCCAGTACTTC.

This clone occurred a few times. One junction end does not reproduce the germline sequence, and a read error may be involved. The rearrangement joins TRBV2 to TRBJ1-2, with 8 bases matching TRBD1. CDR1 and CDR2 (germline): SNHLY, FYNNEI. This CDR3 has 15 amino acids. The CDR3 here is CASSDEGQANSGYTF. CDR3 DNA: TGTGCCAGCAGTGATGAGGGACAGGCGAACTCTGGCTACACCTTC.

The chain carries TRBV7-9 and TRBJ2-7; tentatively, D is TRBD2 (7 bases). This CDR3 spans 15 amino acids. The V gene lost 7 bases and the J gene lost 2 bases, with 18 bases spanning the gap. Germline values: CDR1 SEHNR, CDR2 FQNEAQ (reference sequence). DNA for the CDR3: TGTGCCAGCACCCCAGGGGTAGCGGGCCCCTACGAGCAGTACTTC. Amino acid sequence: CASTPGVAGPYEQYF.

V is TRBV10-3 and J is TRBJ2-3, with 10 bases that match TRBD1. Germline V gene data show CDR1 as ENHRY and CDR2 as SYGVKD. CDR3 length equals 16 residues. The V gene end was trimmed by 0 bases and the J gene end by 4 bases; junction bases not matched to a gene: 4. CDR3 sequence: CAISESTGGTPDTQYF. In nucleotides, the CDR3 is TGTGCCATCAGTGAGTCGACAGGGGGCACCCCAGATACGCAGTATTTT.

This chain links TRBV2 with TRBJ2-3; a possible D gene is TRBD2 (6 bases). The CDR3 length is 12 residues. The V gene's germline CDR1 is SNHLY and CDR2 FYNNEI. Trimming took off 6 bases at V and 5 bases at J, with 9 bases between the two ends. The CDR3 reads CASRGGGDTQYF. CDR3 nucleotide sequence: TGTGCCAGCAGGGGAGGAGGAGATACGCAGTATTTT.

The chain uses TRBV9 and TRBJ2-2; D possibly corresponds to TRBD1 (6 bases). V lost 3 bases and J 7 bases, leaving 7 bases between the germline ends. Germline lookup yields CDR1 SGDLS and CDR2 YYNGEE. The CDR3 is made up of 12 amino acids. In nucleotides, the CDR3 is TGTGCCAGCAGCGAACAGGGCGGGGAGCTGTTTTTT. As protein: CASSEQGGELFF.

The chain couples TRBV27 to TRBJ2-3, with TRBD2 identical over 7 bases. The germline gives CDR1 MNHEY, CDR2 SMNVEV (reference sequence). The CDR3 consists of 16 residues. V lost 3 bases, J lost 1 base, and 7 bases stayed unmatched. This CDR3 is CASSLWGRAGTDTQYF. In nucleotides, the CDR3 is TGTGCCAGCAGTTTGTGGGGGAGGGCCGGCACAGATACGCAGTATTTT.

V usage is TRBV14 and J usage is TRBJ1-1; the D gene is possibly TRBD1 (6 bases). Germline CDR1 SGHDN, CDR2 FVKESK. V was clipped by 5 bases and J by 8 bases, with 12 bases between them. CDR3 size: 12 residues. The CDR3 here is CASSGRGKEAFF. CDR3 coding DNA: TGTGCCAGCAGCGGGAGGGGGAAGGAAGCTTTCTTT. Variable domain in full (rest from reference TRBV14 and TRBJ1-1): EAGVTQFPSHSVIEKGQTVTLRCDPISGHDNLYWYRRVMGKEIKFLLHFVKESKQDESGMPNNRFLAERTGGTYSTLKVQPAELEDSGVYFCASSGRGKEAFFGQGTRLTVV.

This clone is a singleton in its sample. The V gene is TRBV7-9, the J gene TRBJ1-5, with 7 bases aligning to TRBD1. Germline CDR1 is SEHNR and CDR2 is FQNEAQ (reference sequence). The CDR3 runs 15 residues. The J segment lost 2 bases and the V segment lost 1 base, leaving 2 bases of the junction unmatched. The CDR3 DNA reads TGTGCCAGCAGCTTAGAGGGGGCACGCAATCAGCCCCAGCATTTT. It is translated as CASSLEGARNQPQHF. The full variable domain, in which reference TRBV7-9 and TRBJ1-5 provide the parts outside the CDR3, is DTGVSQNPRHKITKRGQNVTFRCDPISEHNRLYWYRQTLGQGPEFLTYFQNEAQLEKSRLLSDRFSAERPKGSFSTLEIQRTEQGDSAMYLCASSLEGARNQPQHFGDGTRLSIL.

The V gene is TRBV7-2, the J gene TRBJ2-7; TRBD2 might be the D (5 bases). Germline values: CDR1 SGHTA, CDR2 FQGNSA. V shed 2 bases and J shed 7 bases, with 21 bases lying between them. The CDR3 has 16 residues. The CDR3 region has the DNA TGTGCCAGCAGCTTAACCCAGACGGTGAGCTCGGGGGAGCAGTACTTC. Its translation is CASSLTQTVSSGEQYF.

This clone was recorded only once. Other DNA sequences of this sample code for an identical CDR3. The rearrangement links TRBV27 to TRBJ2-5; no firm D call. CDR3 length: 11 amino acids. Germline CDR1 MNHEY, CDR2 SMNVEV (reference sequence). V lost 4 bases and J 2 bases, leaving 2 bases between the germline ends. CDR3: CASSSQETQYF. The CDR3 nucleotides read TGTGCCAGCAGTTCTCAAGAGACCCAGTACTTC.

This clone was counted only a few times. The DNA of the CDR3 is TGTGCCAGCAGCCAGGCTACAGGGAACACCGGGGAGCTGTTTTTT. This codes for CASSQATGNTGELFF. The chain links TRBV4-2 to TRBJ2-2; D might be TRBD1 (5 bases). The CDR3 covers 15 residues. Trimming stripped 3 bases from V and 1 base from J, with 9 bases between. Germline V gene data show CDR1 as LGHNA and CDR2 as YNFKEQ.

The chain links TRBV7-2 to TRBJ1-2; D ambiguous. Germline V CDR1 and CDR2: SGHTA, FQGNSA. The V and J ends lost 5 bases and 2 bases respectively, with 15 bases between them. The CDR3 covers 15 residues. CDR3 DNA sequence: TGTGCCAGCAGCCGCCCCGGACTTCGGAACTATGGCTACACCTTC. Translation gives CASSRPGLRNYGYTF. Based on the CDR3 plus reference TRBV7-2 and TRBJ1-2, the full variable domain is GAGVSQSPSNKVTEKGKDVELRCDPISGHTALYWYRQSLGQGLEFLIYFQGNSAPDKSGLPSDRFSAERTGGSVSTLTIQRTQQEDSAVYLCASSRPGLRNYGYTFGSGTRLTVV.

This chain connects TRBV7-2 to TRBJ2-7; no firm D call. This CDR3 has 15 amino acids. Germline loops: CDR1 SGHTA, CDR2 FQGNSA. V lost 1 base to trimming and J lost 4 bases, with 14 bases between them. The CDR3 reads CASSLVGGTTYEQYF. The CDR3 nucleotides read TGTGCCAGCAGCTTAGTCGGCGGCACGACGTACGAGCAGTACTTC. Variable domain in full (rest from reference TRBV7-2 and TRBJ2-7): GAGVSQSPSNKVTEKGKDVELRCDPISGHTALYWYRQSLGQGLEFLIYFQGNSAPDKSGLPSDRFSAERTGGSVSTLTIQRTQQEDSAVYLCASSLVGGTTYEQYFGPGTRLTVT.

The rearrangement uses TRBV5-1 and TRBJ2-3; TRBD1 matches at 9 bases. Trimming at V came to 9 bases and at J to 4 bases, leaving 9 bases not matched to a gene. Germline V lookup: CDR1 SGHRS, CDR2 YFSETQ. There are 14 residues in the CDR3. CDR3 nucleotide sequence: TGCGCCACCTCCAGGGACAGGGAGGCAGATACGCAGTATTTT. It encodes CATSRDREADTQYF. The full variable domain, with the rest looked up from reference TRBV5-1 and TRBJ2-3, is KAGVTQTPRYLIKTRGQQVTLSCSPISGHRSVSWYQQTPGQGLQFLFEYFSETQRNKGNFPGRFSGRQFSNSRSEMNVSTLELGDSALYLCATSRDREADTQYFGPGTRLTVL.

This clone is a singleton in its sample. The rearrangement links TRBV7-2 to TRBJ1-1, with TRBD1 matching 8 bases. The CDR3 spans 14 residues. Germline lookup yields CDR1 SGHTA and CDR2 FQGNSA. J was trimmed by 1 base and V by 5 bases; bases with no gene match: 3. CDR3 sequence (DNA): TGTGCCAGCAGCGTAGACAGGGGGAACACTGAAGCTTTCTTT. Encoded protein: CASSVDRGNTEAFF.

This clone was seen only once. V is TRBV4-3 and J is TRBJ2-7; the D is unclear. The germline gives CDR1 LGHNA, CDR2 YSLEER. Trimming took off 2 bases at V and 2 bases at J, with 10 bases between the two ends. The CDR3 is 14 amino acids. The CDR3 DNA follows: TGCGCCAGCAGCCAATCAATCGGTACCTACGAGCAGTACTTC. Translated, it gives CASSQSIGTYEQYF.